The clone carrying this T cell receptor beta chain turned up a few times. The conserved final phenylalanine or tryptophan is absent from the CDR3, which likely points to a read error. It is unclear where the CDR3 begins or ends on the DNA, so no DNA is shown, and the CDR3 is as TCRdb lists it. Germline V lookup: CDR1 MNHEY, CDR2 SVGEGT. The CDR3 is 19 residues long, ends included. A modified ARM-PCR protocol with three rounds of nested PCR amplified TCRbeta. MiXCR was run by TCRdb on the multiplex PCR reads, yielding one entry per CDR3 protein. The sample consists of under 80,000 distinct CDR3 sequences, around three quarters of them appearing once. The data derive from a study of tumor and adjacent non-tumor tissue in lung cancer. This sample's RNA came from whole unsorted tissue. The normal lung tissue was taken more than 3 cm from the tumor edge.

Material for sequencing was distant non-tumor lung tissue. This TCR was sampled from a man aged 55 to 70 with non-small cell lung cancer. V and J are TRBV6-2 or TRBV6-3 and TRBJ1-5; the DNA was not used to check the table's D call, TRBD1. CDR3 region: CASSYDETGRPYSNQPQHY.